This T cell receptor (beta chain) is drawn from a study of OX40 agonist ivuxolimab in advanced cancers. Study-wide results and limits: Average numbers of expanded clones were greater in CD8+ T cells than in CD4+.

Assay used: immunoSEQ multiplex PCR; TCRdb lists only in-frame clones, some missing. In the table there are about 26,000 clones, almost 90% of which are singletons. In regard to this clone: What it binds is not known.

The clonotype originates from an adult with an advanced solid tumor such as melanoma, head and neck, liver or kidney cancer. The specimen was CD4+ or CD8+ T cells sorted from blood, collected in a trial of the OX40 agonist ivuxolimab.

The CDR3: CASSQAGGQGGTGELFF. The CDR3 coding sequence is TGCGCCAGCAGCCAAGCTGGGGGACAGGGAGGCACCGGGGAGCTGTTTTTT. This chain links TRBV4-1 with TRBJ2-2; the match to TRBD1 covers 9 bases. This CDR3 spans 17 amino acids. Looked up from germline, CDR1 is MGHRA and CDR2 is YSYEKL. With 1 base clipped from V and 4 bases from J, the junction kept 7 bases outside the gene matches.